This TCR beta chain was recorded in a study of blood T cell repertoires in COVID-19. Study-wide background: From T cells, B-cell-depleted T cells, or PBMCs came the material, which was cDNA or gDNA.

V was pared by 0 bases and J by 11 bases, with 12 bases between. CDR3 size: 13 residues. The germline V gene has CDR1 SGDLS and CDR2 YYNGEE. The protocol was immunoSEQ multiplex PCR, while the TCRdb copy is restricted to in-frame clones and leaves out a portion. This sample has about 250,000 clones; roughly 87% occur once, and the top ten carry more than 5%. The TCR originated in a woman aged 30 to 39 with acute COVID-19. Input material: PBMCs or T cells enriched from blood (not recorded which). The chain couples TRBV9 to TRBJ1-5, with D unclear. The CDR3 coding sequence is TGTGCCAGCAGCGTAGGAGCGGGTGGGGCCCAGCATTTT. Protein sequence: CASSVGAGGAQHF.